This TCR beta chain comes out of a study of tumor-infiltrating lymphocytes in primary liver carcinoma (dated by TCRdb to between 2016 and 2019). Concerning the study at large: Hepatocellular carcinoma (four) or combined HCC and intrahepatic cholangiocarcinoma (one) was present in the five patients, who were three men and two women aged 30 to 69 years. Reproducibility between technical replicate repertoires was high, with correlation coefficients above 0.95 and mean shared-clone rates about 0.9. The tumors of the five patients were staged as T1-T3 N0M0, with maximum diameters ranging from roughly 4.2 to 11 cm. A total of some 35 specimens from 5 patients went through TCRbeta repertoire sequencing, namely 25 tumor regions, 5 adjacent noncancerous liver tissues and 5 peripheral blood samples. To link TCRbeta repertoire diversity with the local molecular phenotype, the roughly 27 tumor region samples were profiled using Agilent mRNA microarrays. Each sample produced roughly 3.5 to 8 million productive TCRbeta reads, and read depth showed no significant difference between tissue types. For each liver tumor, the study sampled five regions along with adjacent normal tissue and blood, and applied TCRbeta repertoire sequencing, expression microarrays and whole-exome sequencing. The investigation overall reported the following: Only roughly 7-24% of top clones appeared in all five regions of a tumor, which suggests that tumor-infiltrating T cells are spatially heterogeneous. With just 4 to 6 patients in the study, the authors point out that the findings should be validated in a larger study. A significantly larger repertoire fraction was made up by the top 250 clones in tumors than in blood (p = 0.039). Bulk unsorted samples precluded comparing CD4+ and CD8+ T cell repertoires. Repertoire overlap was found to be higher between tumor regions (mean roughly 36%) than between tumor-adjacent (around 17%) or tumor-blood (about 14%) pairs, consistent with antigen-driven expansion. Only the TCR beta chain was sequenced, which likely underestimates true repertoire diversity because unpaired alpha chains were not captured.

Without any cell sorting, total RNA and DNA were co-extracted from approximately 22-30 mg of bulk tissue using the AllPrep DNA/RNA mini kit. Roughly five patients with histopathologically diagnosed primary liver carcinoma underwent surgical resection in China between November 2015 and early 2016. At the time of sampling, the patients had chronic HBV infection and had not received any treatment. Each tumor was sampled at five spatially separated regions: the superior, inferior, left-lateral and right-lateral poles and the tumor centre. More than 85% viable tumor cells were found by histology in every tumor sample. Pieces of fresh tumor and adjacent tissue were cut in half, with one half kept in RNAlater at -80 degrees C and the other half sent for histology. Notes on this clonotype: It has no known antigen specificity. One junction end disagrees with the germline gene, perhaps due to a read error.

A constant-region primer and ProtoScript II reverse transcriptase were used to reverse-transcribe TCRbeta-specific cDNA from approximately 500 ng total RNA. TCRbeta libraries were built with three nested multiplex PCR rounds, a slightly modified ARM-PCR procedure. Each of the first two PCR rounds ran for about 11 cycles using multiplex TRBV1-TRBV30 forward primers together with a Cbeta reverse primer. Sample barcodes and Illumina adapters were added in a final 25-cycle PCR using Deep VentR polymerase. Amplicons of 200-500 bp were gel-purified with a QIAquick gel extraction kit before sequencing. TCRbeta amplicons were sequenced on an Illumina HiSeq 2500 with 250-bp paired-end reads. On the authors' methods: Reads were quality-trimmed with Trimmomatic v0.33, and paired reads were merged with FLASH v1.2.11 to recover full CDR3 sequences. MiGEC v1.2.1b assigned V, D and J germline segments to the rearranged TCRbeta sequences. Clonotype statistics and Shannon-Wiener diversity indices were calculated with VDJtools v1.0.0. Except for diversity analysis, only the 250 most abundant clonotypes of each sample were used in subsequent analyses to reduce sampling bias. The public reads were quality trimmed at Q25 with fastp and then assembled into clones with MiXCR by TCRdb, keeping productive beta chains. CDR3 protein sequences are deduplicated, and each keeps its most common genes and DNA. Here the V and J calls rest on TCRdb's processing, not on the authors' analysis. The sample yields around 78,000 distinct CDR3 sequences; about 64% were counted once. The ten most abundant clones make up roughly 15% of the sample.

For CDR1 and CDR2, the germline V gene lists SGHAT and FQNNGV. Including the terminal cysteine and phenylalanine, the CDR3 comprises 13 residues. The DNA shown is the 39-base CDR3, in frame from base 1. The sequence is built from TRBV11-2 and TRBJ2-1; D gene: possibly TRBD2, on 6 matching bases. The sequenced sample consisted of liver tumor tissue from sampling region 4. The cell subset or site label here, explained by the study, means: tumor region T4, right-lateral pole. The clonotype originates from a woman between 55 and 75 years old with primary liver carcinoma and hepatitis B virus infection. The CDR3 reads CAGSRDSGYELFF. The bases read TGTGCCGGCAGCCGGGATAGCGGCTATGAGCTGTTCTTC.